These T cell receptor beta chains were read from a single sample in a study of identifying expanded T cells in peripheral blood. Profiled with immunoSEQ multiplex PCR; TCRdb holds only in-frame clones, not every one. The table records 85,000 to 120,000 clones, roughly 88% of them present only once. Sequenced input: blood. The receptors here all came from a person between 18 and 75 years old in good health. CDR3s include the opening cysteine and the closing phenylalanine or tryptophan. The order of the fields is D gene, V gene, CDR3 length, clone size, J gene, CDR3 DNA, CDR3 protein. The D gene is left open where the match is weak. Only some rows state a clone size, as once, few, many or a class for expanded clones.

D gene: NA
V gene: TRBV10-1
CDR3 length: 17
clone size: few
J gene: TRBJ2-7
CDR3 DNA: TGCGCCAGCCTCCCTTCGGGACACAAATACAGGTCCTACGAGCAGTACTTC
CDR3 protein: CASLPSGHKYRSYEQYF

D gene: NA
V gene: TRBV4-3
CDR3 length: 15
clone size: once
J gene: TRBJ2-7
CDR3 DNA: TGCGCCAGCAGCCAAGACTGGGGGGCAGGGTACGAGCAGTACTTC
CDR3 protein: CASSQDWGAGYEQYF

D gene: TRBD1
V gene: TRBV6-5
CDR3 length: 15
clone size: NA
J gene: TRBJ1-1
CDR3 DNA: TGTGCCAGCAGTTACTCTGGGGCAGGGGGGACTGAAGCTTTCTTT
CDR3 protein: CASSYSGAGGTEAFF

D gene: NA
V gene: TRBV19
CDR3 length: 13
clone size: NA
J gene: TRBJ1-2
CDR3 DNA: TGTGCCACCGGAGGGGAGGCTAACTATGGCTACACCTTC
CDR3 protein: CATGGEANYGYTF

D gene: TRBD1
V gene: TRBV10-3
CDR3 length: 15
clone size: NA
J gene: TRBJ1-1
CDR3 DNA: TGTGCCATCAGTGTCCGGGACAGTGTAGGCACTGAAGCTTTCTTT
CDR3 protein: CAISVRDSVGTEAFF

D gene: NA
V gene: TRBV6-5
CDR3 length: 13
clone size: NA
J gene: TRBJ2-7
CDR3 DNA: TGTGCCAGCAGTTACAGGAGCTCCTACGAGCAGTACTTC
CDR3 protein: CASSYRSSYEQYF

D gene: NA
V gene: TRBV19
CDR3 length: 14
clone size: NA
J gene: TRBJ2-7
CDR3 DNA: TGTGCCAGTAGTATAGCGGGGCTCCCCCACGAGCAGTACTTC
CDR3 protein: CASSIAGLPHEQYF

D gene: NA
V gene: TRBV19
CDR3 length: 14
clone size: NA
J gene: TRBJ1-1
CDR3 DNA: TGTGCCAGTACCCGTCCGGGCATGAACACTGAAGCTTTCTTT
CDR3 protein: CASTRPGMNTEAFF

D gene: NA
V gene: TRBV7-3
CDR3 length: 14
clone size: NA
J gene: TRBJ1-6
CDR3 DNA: TGTGCCAGCAGCCCCGGAGGTTTGCAATCACCCCTCCACTTT
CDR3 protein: CASSPGGLQSPLHF

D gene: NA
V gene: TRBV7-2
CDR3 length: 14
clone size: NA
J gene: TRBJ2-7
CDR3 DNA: TGTGCCAGCAGCTTGGGACCCAGTCCCTACGAGCAGTACTTC
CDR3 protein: CASSLGPSPYEQYF

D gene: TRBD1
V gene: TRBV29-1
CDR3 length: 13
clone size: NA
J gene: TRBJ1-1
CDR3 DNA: TGCAGCGCTGAGACAGGGGTGAACACTGAAGCTTTCTTT
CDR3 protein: CSAETGVNTEAFF

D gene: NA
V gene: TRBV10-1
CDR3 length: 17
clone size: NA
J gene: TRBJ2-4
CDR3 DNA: TGCGCCAGCAGTGAGCCGGGACAAGATTTAGCCAAAAACATTCAGTACTTC
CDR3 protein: CASSEPGQDLAKNIQYF

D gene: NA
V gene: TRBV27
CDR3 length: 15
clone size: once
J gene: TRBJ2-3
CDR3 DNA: TGTGCCAGCAGTTTCAGGGGGACTGACACAGATACGCAGTATTTT
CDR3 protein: CASSFRGTDTDTQYF

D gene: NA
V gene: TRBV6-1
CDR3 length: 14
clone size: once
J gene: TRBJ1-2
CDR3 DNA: TGTGCCAGCAGTGAAGCCCCTCAAGCCTATGGCTACACCTTC
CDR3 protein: CASSEAPQAYGYTF

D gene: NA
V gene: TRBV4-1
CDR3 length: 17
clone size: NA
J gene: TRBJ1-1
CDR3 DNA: TGCGCCAGCAGCCAAGATCAGTATTCCAGGGGACTCACTGAAGCTTTCTTT
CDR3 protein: CASSQDQYSRGLTEAFF

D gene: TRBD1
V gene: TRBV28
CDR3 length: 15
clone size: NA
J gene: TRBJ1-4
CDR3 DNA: TGTGCCAGCAGCCCCAAGGACAGGGTTTGGGAAAAACTGTTTTTT
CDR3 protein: CASSPKDRVWEKLFF

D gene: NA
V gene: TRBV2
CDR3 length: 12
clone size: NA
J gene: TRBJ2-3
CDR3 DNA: TGTGCCAGCAGGGGCCCTAGCGATACGCAGTATTTT
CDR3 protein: CASRGPSDTQYF

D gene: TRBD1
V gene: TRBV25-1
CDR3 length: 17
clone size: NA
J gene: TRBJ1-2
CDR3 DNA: TGTGCCAGCAGTGGAGACAGGGGGCTTAGGCCGGCCTATGGCTACACCTTC
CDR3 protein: CASSGDRGLRPAYGYTF

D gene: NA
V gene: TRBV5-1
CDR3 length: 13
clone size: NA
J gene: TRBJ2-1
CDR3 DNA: TGCGCCAGCAGCTTAAGCAGGTTGGATGAGCAGTTCTTC
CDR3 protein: CASSLSRLDEQFF

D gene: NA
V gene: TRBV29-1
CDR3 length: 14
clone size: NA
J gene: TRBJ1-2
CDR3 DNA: TGCAGCGTTACCCCTTCGGACCCGGTGGTCGGCTACACCTTC
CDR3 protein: CSVTPSDPVVGYTF

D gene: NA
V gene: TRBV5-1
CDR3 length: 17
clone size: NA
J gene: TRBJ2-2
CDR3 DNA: TGCGCCAGCAGCCCGGATAGCAGGGGCATGGTCACCGGGGAGCTGTTTTTT
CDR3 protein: CASSPDSRGMVTGELFF

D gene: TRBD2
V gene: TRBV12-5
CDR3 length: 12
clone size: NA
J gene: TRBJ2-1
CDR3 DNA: TGTGCTAGTGGTTTGGTACGGGGGGAGCGCTTCTTC
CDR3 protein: CASGLVRGERFF